This T cell receptor beta chain was sequenced during a study of blood T cell repertoires in COVID-19. In the study overall: Researchers got acute and convalescent COVID-19 samples from the United States, Italy and Spain. The analysed material was cDNA or gDNA that came from T cells, B-cell-depleted T cells, or PBMCs.

TCRdb keeps only in-frame clones here, not all; method: immunoSEQ multiplex PCR. Among fewer than 250,000 clones listed, about nine tenths were seen once. Seattle enrolled patients during active infection and tracked them longitudinally. The origin of this receptor is a man aged 25-40 years with COVID-19, enrolled during active disease. The sample consisted of peripheral blood.

In nucleotides, the CDR3 is TGCAGTGCCCGTGTCGGGGACACCATATATTTT. It yields the protein CSARVGDTIYF. The V gene is TRBV20-1, the J gene TRBJ1-3; D unresolved. This CDR3 is built from 11 residues. The germline V and J ends were trimmed by 6 bases and 8 bases, with 11 bases remaining between them. CDR1 is DFQATT, CDR2 SNEGSKA, per germline (reference sequence).